The sequence of this TCR beta chain was determined in a study of shared clonotypes between healthy human individuals. Regarding the study as a whole: The generation probabilities recorded for non-shared clonotypes fell below those of clonotypes shared by all four donors. Only blood was sampled; tissue repertoires likely differ.

It was CD45RO-negative cells, positively selected for CCR7, that made up naive CD8 cells, with terminally differentiated effector memory CD45RA+ cells excluded. Nashville, Tennessee was home to all donors, who were Caucasian adults. This clone was recorded a few times. The antigen remains unidentified. Different DNA sequences within this sample yield the same CDR3. This CDR3 is 13 amino acids long. The germline V gene encodes CDR1 MDHEN and CDR2 SYDVKM. Trimming took off 3 bases at V and 10 bases at J, with 13 bases between the two ends. In the original workflow: ImmunoSEQ supplied junction-only sequences lacking quality scores, so filtering was different. Assay: immunoSEQ multiplex PCR; the TCRdb copy retains only in-frame clones and omits some. V and J calls and clone size are copied from that table; D and trimming were computed from the DNA. The sample includes roughly 2,000,000 clones, 93% of them seen just once.

The sequence derives from a man between 18 and 29 years old in good health. Some clones in this sample may be carry-over from other donors' samples. The V gene is TRBV28, the J gene TRBJ1-5; D remains unclear. Sequenced material: naive CD8+ T cells from PBMCs. Here the CDR3 DNA reads TGTGCCAGCAGTTTCCTCATGTGGCGTCCCCAGCATTTT. Residues: CASSFLMWRPQHF.